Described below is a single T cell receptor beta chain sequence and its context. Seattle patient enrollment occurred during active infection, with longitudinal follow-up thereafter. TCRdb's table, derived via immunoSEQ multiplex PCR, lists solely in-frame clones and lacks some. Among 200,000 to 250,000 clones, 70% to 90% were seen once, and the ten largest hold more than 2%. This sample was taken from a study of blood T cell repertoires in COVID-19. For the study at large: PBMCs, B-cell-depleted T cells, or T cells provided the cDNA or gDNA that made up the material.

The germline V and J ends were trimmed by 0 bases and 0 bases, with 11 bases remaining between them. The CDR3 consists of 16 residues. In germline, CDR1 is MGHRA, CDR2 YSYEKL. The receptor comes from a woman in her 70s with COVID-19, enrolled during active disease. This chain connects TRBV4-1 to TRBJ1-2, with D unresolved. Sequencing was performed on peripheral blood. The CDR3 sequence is CASSQDRSETNYGYTF. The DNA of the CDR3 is TGCGCCAGCAGCCAAGATCGTAGCGAGACTAACTATGGCTACACCTTC.